Below are 4 T cell receptor beta chains sequenced from a single sample in a study of T-cell reconstitution after alpha-beta-depleted transplantation in children. TCRbeta library preparation incorporated unique molecular identifiers. TCRdb re-called the PCR reads through MiXCR, storing one row per CDR3 protein. The top ten clones hold about 3.8% of a sample with almost 400,000 distinct CDR3 sequences, roughly 22% of them seen once. Sequencing used PBMCs from the stem cell graft donor, obtained from the stem cell graft. The source of these receptors is a human donor who donated a stem cell graft to a child with acute myeloid leukemia.

This clonotype was seen only once. The chain links TRBV7-8 to TRBJ2-7, with D unclear. The CDR3 length is 14 residues. The V gene lost 4 bases and the J gene lost 3 bases, with 13 bases spanning the gap. The germline gives CDR1 SGHVS, CDR2 FQNEAQ. The CDR3 DNA reads TGTGCCAGCAGCTCAAAGGAGCAGCACTACGAGCAGTACTTC. This codes for CASSSKEQHYEQYF.

This clonotype occurred a few times. The chain joins TRBV2 to TRBJ1-1, with 8 bases matching TRBD1. Germline trimming cut 7 bases from V and 2 bases from J; bases unmatched to any gene: 6. Looked up from germline, CDR1 is SNHLY and CDR2 is FYNNEI. The CDR3 is made up of 14 amino acids. As DNA, the CDR3 is TGTGCCAGCACCGGACAGGGAGGTAACACTGAAGCTTTCTTT. Amino acids: CASTGQGGNTEAFF. The full variable domain, with the rest looked up from reference TRBV2 and TRBJ1-1, is EPEVTQTPSHQVTQMGQEVILRCVPISNHLYFYWYRQILGQKVEFLVSFYNNEISEKSEIFDDQFSVERPDGSNFTLKIRSTKLEDSAMYFCASTGQGGNTEAFFGQGTRLTVV.

This chain links TRBV5-1 with TRBJ1-2; D not certain. The CDR3 has 14 amino acids. Per the germline V gene, CDR1 is SGHRS and CDR2 is YFSETQ. Trimming cost V 4 bases and J 6 bases, with 16 bases left between them. The CDR3 region is CASSPGPARDGYTF. CDR3 DNA: TGCGCCAGCAGCCCTGGCCCTGCTAGGGATGGCTACACCTTC. Full variable domain (rest looked up from reference TRBV5-1 and TRBJ1-2): KAGVTQTPRYLIKTRGQQVTLSCSPISGHRSVSWYQQTPGQGLQFLFEYFSETQRNKGNFPGRFSGRQFSNSRSEMNVSTLELGDSALYLCASSPGPARDGYTFGSGTRLTVV.

The chain is built from TRBV20-1 and TRBJ2-1, with 9 bases aligning to TRBD1. This CDR3 is built from 12 residues. Losses at the gene ends were 6 bases for V and 7 bases for J; bases not matched to a gene: 4. Per germline, CDR1 DFQATT and CDR2 SNEGSKA (reference sequence). The CDR3 protein is CSASGTGNEQFF. CDR3 in DNA: TGCAGTGCCTCCGGGACAGGGAATGAGCAGTTCTTC.